The clone carrying this T cell receptor beta chain was seen at least ten times. The antigen is not known. This entry comes from a study of CD8+CD57+ T cells in acquired aplastic anemia. Study summary: Across the sorted CD4+ and CD8+ cells, DNA amounts averaged roughly 3 ug.

The germline V gene encodes CDR1 LNHDA and CDR2 SQIVND (reference sequence). The CDR3 is made up of 14 amino acids. Trimming removed 3 bases from V and 7 bases from J; junction bases left unmatched: 3. By flow cytometry, patients selected for sequencing had shown an expansion of CD8+CD57+ cells. Severe acquired aplastic anemia affected all patients. At blood sampling, none of the patients had yet received therapy. TCR beta VDJ and CDR3 profiles were obtained from a genomic DNA template. Using its own MiXCR run on the reads, TCRdb lists one record per CDR3 protein. Of under 500,000 distinct CDR3 sequences in the sample, 25% to 40% were seen once. Study results and limitations: Patients and controls shared approximately 30 CD8+ CDR3 sequences.

This TCR was sampled from a human donor with aplastic anemia. The sample taken for sequencing was sorted CD4+, CD8+, or CD8+CD57+ T cells (not recorded which) from PBMCs. The rearrangement uses TRBV19 and TRBJ1-6; 7 nucleotides line up with TRBD1. CDR3 bases: TGTGCCAGTAGTATCGACAGGGCAAATTCACCCCTCCACTTT. This translates into CASSIDRANSPLHF.